The source of this T cell receptor (beta chain) is a study of radiotherapy plus CTLA-4 blockade in lung cancer. Overall study context: Under 20% of patients responded objectively, and around 32% achieved disease control.

Sequencing used immunoSEQ multiplex PCR; TCRdb keeps in-frame clones, though not all of them. This sample has tens of thousands of clones; 79% occur once, and the top ten carry over 15%. V lost 4 bases and J 1 base, leaving 8 bases between the germline ends. Germline CDR1 and CDR2: MNHEY and SVGAGI. There are 14 residues in the CDR3. People whose metastatic non-small-cell lung cancer was chemo-refractory got focal radiation along with CTLA-4 blockade by ipilimumab. This clone was detected a few times. Its antigen is still unknown. Study-wide points: Strongest reported response predictors: early blood clone changes and post-radiation interferon-beta.

The chain couples TRBV6-5 to TRBJ1-3; D gene unclear. This receptor was taken from a human donor with non-small cell lung cancer that progressed on radiotherapy plus ipilimumab. The sample in question was peripheral blood, obtained from a patient treated with radiotherapy plus ipilimumab. Written as DNA, the CDR3 is TGTGCCAGCAGTTTCGACCTATCTGGAAACACCATATATTTT. Translating gives CASSFDLSGNTIYF.